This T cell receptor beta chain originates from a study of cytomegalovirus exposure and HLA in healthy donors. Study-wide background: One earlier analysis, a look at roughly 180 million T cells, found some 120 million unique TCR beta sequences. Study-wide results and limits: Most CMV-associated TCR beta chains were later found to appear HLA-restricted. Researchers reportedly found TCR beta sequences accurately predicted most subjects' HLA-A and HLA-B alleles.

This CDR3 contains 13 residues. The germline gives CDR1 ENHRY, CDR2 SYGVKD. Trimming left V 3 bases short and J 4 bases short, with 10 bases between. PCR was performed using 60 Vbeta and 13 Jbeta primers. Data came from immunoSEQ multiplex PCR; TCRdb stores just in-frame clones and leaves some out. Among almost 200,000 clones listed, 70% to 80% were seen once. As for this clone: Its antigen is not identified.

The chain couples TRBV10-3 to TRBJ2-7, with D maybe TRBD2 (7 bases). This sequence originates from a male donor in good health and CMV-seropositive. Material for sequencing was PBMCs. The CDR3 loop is CAISDGGAYEQYF. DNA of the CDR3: TGTGCCATCAGTGATGGGGGGGCTTACGAGCAGTACTTC.